This T cell receptor (beta chain) is from a study of T cell responses to AZD1222 COVID-19 vaccine. Study conclusions and caveats: Reports indicate that nearly half of spike-specific TCRs are directed at unmutated variant regions. Dominant at 160-218 and 743-854, vaccine-associated CD4 TCRs also spanned spike.

Germline-derived CDR1 and CDR2 are MGHDK and SYGVNS. The CDR3 loop spans 16 amino acids. The V gene lost 2 bases and the J gene lost 0 bases, with 11 bases spanning the gap. Method: immunoSEQ multiplex PCR; TCRdb's copy keeps in-frame clones and lacks some. The table has about 160,000 clones, 85% to 90% seen once. As regards this clone: What it binds is not known.

This TCR was sampled from an adult in good health. V and J are TRBV25-1 and TRBJ1-3; possible D gene TRBD1, 5 bases. The sample was peripheral blood, taken on day 0 of AZD1222 vaccination. The CDR3 DNA is TGTGCCAGCAGTGAAGGGCAGGGAAGCTCTGGAAACACCATATATTTT. Its protein is CASSEGQGSSGNTIYF.